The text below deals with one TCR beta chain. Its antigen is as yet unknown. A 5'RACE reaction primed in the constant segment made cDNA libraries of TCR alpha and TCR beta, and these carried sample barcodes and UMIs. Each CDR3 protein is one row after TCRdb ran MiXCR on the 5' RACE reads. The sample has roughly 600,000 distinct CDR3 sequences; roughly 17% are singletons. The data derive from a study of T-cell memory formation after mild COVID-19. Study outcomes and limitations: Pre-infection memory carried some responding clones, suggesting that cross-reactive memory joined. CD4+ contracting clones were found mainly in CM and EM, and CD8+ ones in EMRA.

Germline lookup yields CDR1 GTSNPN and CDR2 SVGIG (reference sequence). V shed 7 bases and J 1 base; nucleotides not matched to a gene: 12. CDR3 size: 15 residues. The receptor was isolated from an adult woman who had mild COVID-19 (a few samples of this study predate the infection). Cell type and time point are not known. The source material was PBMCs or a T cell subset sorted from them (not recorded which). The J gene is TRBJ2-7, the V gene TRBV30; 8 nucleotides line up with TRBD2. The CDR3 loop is CASTARSGGSYEQYF. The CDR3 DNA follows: TGTGCCTCCACGGCGCGAAGCGGGGGTTCCTACGAGCAGTACTTC.